This entry describes one TCR beta chain. The authors' processing: Estimates of nucleated cell counts were drawn from the amplification of reference gene primers. TCRdb's table, derived via immunoSEQ multiplex PCR, lists solely in-frame clones and lacks some. V, J and clone size are those of that table, while D and trimming were read from the DNA. The table records 150,000 to 200,000 clones, over 80% of them present only once. The CDR3 spans 13 residues. V lost 6 bases, J lost 3 bases, and 4 bases stayed unmatched. Per germline, CDR1 KGHSH and CDR2 LQKENI. The record originates from a study of blood T cell repertoires in COVID-19. Whole-study context: Samples came from the United States, Italy and Spain, spanning acute and convalescent COVID-19.

The sequence derives from a woman aged 60-70 years who had recovered from COVID-19. Sequencing was carried out using peripheral blood. The chain combines TRBV18 with TRBJ1-1; 7 bases align to TRBD1. CDR3 sequence reads: CASSQTGYTEAFF. In DNA, the CDR3 is TGTGCCAGCTCCCAGACAGGGTACACTGAAGCTTTCTTT.